This entry is about one TCR beta chain. Its antigen is not identified. This CDR3 is built from 14 residues. Trimming removed 3 bases at V and 12 bases at J, with 18 bases between. The data are from a study of T cell repertoires in cytomegalovirus infection. Study context: Well-studied HLA-B-restricted epitopes and recently identified HLA-C-restricted epitopes of CMV were both used in the study. Public TCR beta signatures provided an indication of both CMV infection and a matching HLA type. Regarding the study as a whole: Cumulated frequencies of public TCR beta families served to identify carriers of CMV plus the relevant HLA. HLA-C-restricted TCR beta clonotypes specific for CMV led the ex vivo response.

TCRdb analysed the reads with MiXCR anew, one entry per CDR3 protein. The data show some 590,000 distinct CDR3 sequences, with just under 40% seen just once and around 48% held by the top ten. This receptor was identified in a human donor in good health (CMV status not recorded). Some clones in this sample may be carry-over from other donors' samples. This chain links TRBV12-3 or TRBV12-4 with TRBJ2-1; no clear D gene. The sequencing used cultured PBMCs, collected from culture after CMV antigen stimulation. CDR3 bases: TGTGCCAGCAGTTTTTTGGCGGAGACCTGGGGGCAGTTCTTC. It yields the protein CASSFLAETWGQFF.